A single TCR beta chain is shown here with its context. Germline V gene sequence: CDR1 MDHEN, CDR2 SYDVKM. This CDR3 has 18 residues. J gave up 2 bases and V 1 base, and 9 bases lay outside the gene matches. These data come from a study of blood T cell repertoires in COVID-19. Across the whole study: The origin of the acute and convalescent COVID-19 samples was the United States, Italy and Spain. PBMCs, B-cell-depleted T cells, or T cells provided the cDNA or gDNA that made up the material.

Authors' processing steps: Reference gene primer amplification gave estimated nucleated cell counts. Data came from immunoSEQ multiplex PCR; TCRdb stores just in-frame clones and leaves some out. The V and J calls and clone size are taken from that table; D and trimming were inferred from the DNA. The sample lists 35,000 to 45,000 clones, more than 70% occurring once. The sequencing sample was made of peripheral blood. This TCR was recovered from a human donor in a cohort sampled during active COVID-19. The V gene is TRBV28, the J gene TRBJ1-5; 9 positions match TRBD1. The chain's CDR3 is CASSLSRDRVFGNQPQHF. CDR3 bases: TGTGCCAGCAGTTTATCCCGGGACAGGGTTTTTGGCAATCAGCCCCAGCATTTT.